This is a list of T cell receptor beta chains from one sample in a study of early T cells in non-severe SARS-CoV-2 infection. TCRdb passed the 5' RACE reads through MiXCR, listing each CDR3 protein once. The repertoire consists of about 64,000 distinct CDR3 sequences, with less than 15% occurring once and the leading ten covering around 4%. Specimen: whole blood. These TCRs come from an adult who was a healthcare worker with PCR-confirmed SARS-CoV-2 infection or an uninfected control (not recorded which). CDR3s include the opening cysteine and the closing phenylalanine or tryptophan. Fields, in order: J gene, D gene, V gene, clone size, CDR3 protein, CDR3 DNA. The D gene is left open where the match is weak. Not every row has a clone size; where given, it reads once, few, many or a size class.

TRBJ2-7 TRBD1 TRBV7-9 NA CASSSADRPTYEQYF TGTGCCAGCAGCTCCGCGGACAGGCCTACCTACGAGCAGTACTTC
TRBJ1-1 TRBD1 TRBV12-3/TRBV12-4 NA CASSSNRGGNTEAFF TGTGCCAGCAGTTCTAACAGGGGCGGCAACACTGAAGCTTTCTTT
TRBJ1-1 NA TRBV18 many CASSLRRDTEAFF TGTGCCAGCTCACTGAGGAGGGACACTGAAGCTTTCTTT
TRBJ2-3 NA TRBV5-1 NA CASSMGQWETQYF TGCGCCAGCAGCATGGGTCAATGGGAGACGCAGTATTTT
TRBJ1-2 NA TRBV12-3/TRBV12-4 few CASSPSALNYGYTF TGTGCCAGCAGCCCCAGCGCTCTCAACTATGGCTACACCTTC
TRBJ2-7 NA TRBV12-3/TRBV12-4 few CASRPSDSGTYEQYF TGTGCCAGCAGGCCCTCGGACAGCGGCACCTACGAGCAGTACTTC
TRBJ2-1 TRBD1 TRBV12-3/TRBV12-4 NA CASSLPQGYNEQFF TGTGCCAGCAGTTTACCACAGGGGTACAATGAGCAGTTCTTC
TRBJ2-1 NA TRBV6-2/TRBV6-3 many CASTHRANEQFF TGTGCCAGCACCCATAGAGCGAATGAGCAGTTCTTC
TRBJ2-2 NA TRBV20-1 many CSARESPNTGELFF TGCAGTGCTAGGGAAAGCCCGAACACCGGGGAGCTGTTTTTT
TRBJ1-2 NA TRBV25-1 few CASSELGDYAGYTF TGTGCCAGCAGTGAACTAGGCGACTATGCGGGCTACACCTTC
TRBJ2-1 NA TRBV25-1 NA CATSLGGEYNEQFF TGTGCCACCTCCCTCGGGGGAGAATACAATGAGCAGTTCTTC
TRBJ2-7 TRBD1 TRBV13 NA CASSRQGTYYEQYF TGTGCCAGCAGCCGACAGGGGACTTACTACGAGCAGTACTTC
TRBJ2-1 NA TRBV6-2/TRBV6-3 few CASRGLNPNEQFF TGTGCCAGCAGGGGACTCAATCCCAATGAGCAGTTCTTC
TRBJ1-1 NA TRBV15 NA CATSRPGVRTEAFF TGTGCCACCAGCAGGCCCGGGGTCCGGACTGAAGCTTTCTTT
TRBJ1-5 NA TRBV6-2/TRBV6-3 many CASSLRDTYQPQHF TGTGCCAGCAGCCTCCGGGACACCTATCAGCCCCAGCATTTT